This T cell receptor beta chain appears in the sequencing data of a study of post-analysis software for immune sequencing data. Study summary: Patients had relapsing-remitting, secondary progressive or progressive-relapsing multiple sclerosis; some lacked subtype.

Study outcomes and limitations: Multiple sclerosis patients had significantly lower normalized Chao1 diversity than controls. About 5 TRBV segments (TRBV5-6, TRBV5-1 and TRBV20-1 among them) occurred more frequently in patients than in controls.

From germline, CDR1 is SQVTM and CDR2 ANQGSEA. CDR3 length: 13 amino acids. The V end was cut by 4 bases, the J end by 5 bases, with 15 bases between. As to this clonotype: The antigen is undetermined. No conserved phenylalanine or tryptophan ends this CDR3, so it is likely a read error.

Included in the TCR beta cDNA libraries were unique molecular identifiers. Once 1 to 10 million T cells were used, roughly 0.5 million cDNA molecules resulted. TCRdb analysed the PCR reads with MiXCR anew, one entry per CDR3 protein. The repertoire holds roughly 580,000 distinct CDR3 sequences, with 40% to 50% as singletons. This receptor was identified in a girl aged 10 to 17 with multiple sclerosis. The V gene is TRBV29-1, the J gene TRBJ2-7, with a possible D match to TRBD2 (6 bases). The sample consisted of blood. The CDR3 reads CSVGLVLRNEQYC. The CDR3 DNA reads TGCAGCGTTGGACTAGTTCTGCGGAACGAGCAGTACTGC.